The 20 T cell receptor beta chains listed next were all sequenced from one sample in a study of Ad26.COV2.S vaccination and SARS-CoV-2 variants. Here immunoSEQ multiplex PCR was the method, and the copy in TCRdb shows in-frame clones only, minus some. The sample lists some 340,000 clones; about 82% were seen once. Treatment described: some 20 received Ad26.COV2.S at low or high dose, single or two shots; several received placebo; per-sample allocation not given. Sampling was performed 63 days after the first vaccine or placebo injection. Here the sequenced sample was peripheral blood, taken in a trial of Ad26.COV2.S vaccine versus placebo. These receptor sequences come from a person aged 18-65 years who received the Ad26.COV2.S COVID-19 vaccine or a placebo.

The rearrangement joins TRBV6-6 to TRBJ1-5, with D possibly matching TRBD1 (6 bases). With 2 bases removed from V and 6 bases from J, the gap between germline ends came to 11 bases. Germline values: CDR1 MNHNY, CDR2 SVGAGI (reference sequence). There are 14 residues in the CDR3. In nucleotides, the CDR3 is TGTGCCAGCAGTTACCCACAGGGAGGTCAGCCCCAGCATTTT. Translated, it gives CASSYPQGGQPQHF.

The rearrangement joins TRBV14 to TRBJ1-6, with D unclear. With 4 bases removed from V and 0 bases from J, the gap between germline ends came to 28 bases. The CDR3 spans 22 residues. From germline, CDR1 is SGHDN and CDR2 FVKESK. CDR3: CASSPDLWWQLIVYSYNSPLHF. CDR3 in DNA: TGTGCCAGCAGCCCGGACCTTTGGTGGCAGTTAATCGTATACTCCTATAATTCACCCCTCCACTTT. The complete variable domain, with remaining parts taken from reference TRBV14 and TRBJ1-6, reads EAGVTQFPSHSVIEKGQTVTLRCDPISGHDNLYWYRRVMGKEIKFLLHFVKESKQDESGMPNNRFLAERTGGTYSTLKVQPAELEDSGVYFCASSPDLWWQLIVYSYNSPLHFGNGTRLTVT.

The chain employs TRBV6-2 or TRBV6-3 and TRBJ1-2, with 7 bases matching TRBD1. There are 14 residues in the CDR3. The V and J ends lost 2 bases and 6 bases, in that order; junction bases with no gene match: 6. CDR1 MNHEY and CDR2 SVGEGT come from the germline V gene. CDR3 region: CASSYVDRVNGYTF. CDR3 nucleotides: TGTGCCAGCAGTTACGTCGACAGGGTGAATGGCTACACCTTC.

The rearrangement uses TRBV24-1 and TRBJ1-6, with no clear D. Germline lookup yields CDR1 KGHDR and CDR2 SFDVKD. The ends were cut back, 3 bases at V and 12 bases at J, with 20 bases in the middle. The CDR3 runs to 16 residues. CDR3 sequence: CATSDPHDGSSGPLHF. The CDR3 nucleotides are TGTGCCACCAGTGATCCCCACGACGGATCTTCCGGACCCCTCCACTTT.

The CDR3, as DNA: TGTGCCAGCAGTTTGGCGGGGGCCTCCTTTTTT. Amino acids: CASSLAGASFF. This chain uses TRBV12-3 or TRBV12-4 with TRBJ1-4, with D possibly matching TRBD1 (6 bases). The length of the CDR3 is 11 residues. Deletions cut 3 bases from V and 17 bases from J, with 13 bases between.

The chain carries TRBV7-2 and TRBJ1-5; TRBD1 might be the D (6 bases). V lost 4 bases, J lost 0 bases, and 10 bases lay in between. The CDR3 has 15 amino acids. Looked up from germline, CDR1 is SGHTA and CDR2 is FQGNSA. The CDR3 region has the DNA TGTGCCAGCAGCTCGACAGGAAATAGCAATCAGCCCCAGCATTTT. The encoded protein is CASSSTGNSNQPQHF.

V and J are TRBV28 and TRBJ2-5, with a weak D call TRBD2 (6 bases). Trimming took off 5 bases at V and 5 bases at J, with 12 bases between the two ends. The CDR3 covers 13 residues. Germline V lookup: CDR1 MDHEN, CDR2 SYDVKM. CDR3 in DNA: TGTGCCAGCAGTCCTGGACTATGGGAGACCCAGTACTTC. It specifies CASSPGLWETQYF. Supplemented by reference TRBV28 and TRBJ2-5, the full variable domain reads DVKVTQSSRYLVKRTGEKVFLECVQDMDHENMFWYRQDPGLGLRLIYFSYDVKMKEKGDIPEGYSVSREKKERFSLILESASTNQTSMYLCASSPGLWETQYFGPGTRLLVL.

The V call is TRBV11-3, the J call TRBJ1-1; possible D gene TRBD1, 6 bases. Per the germline V gene, CDR1 is SGHNT and CDR2 is YENEEA. Trimming left V 3 bases short and J 1 base short, with 18 bases between. This CDR3 has 17 residues. The CDR3 DNA reads TGTGCCAGCAGCTTCTTCTTAGTTGGGACACCGAACACTGAAGCTTTCTTT. This sequence encodes CASSFFLVGTPNTEAFF.

This clone was detected many times. The chain employs TRBV5-1 and TRBJ2-2; 8 bases map to TRBD2. Germline V lookup: CDR1 SGHRS, CDR2 YFSETQ. The length of the CDR3 is 16 residues. V gave up 0 bases and J gave up 5 bases; unmatched junction bases: 6. CDR3 protein: CASSLDGTSGTGELFF. CDR3 nucleotide sequence: TGCGCCAGCAGCTTGGATGGCACTAGCGGAACCGGGGAGCTGTTTTTT. Full variable domain (outside the CDR3, taken from reference TRBV5-1 and TRBJ2-2): KAGVTQTPRYLIKTRGQQVTLSCSPISGHRSVSWYQQTPGQGLQFLFEYFSETQRNKGNFPGRFSGRQFSNSRSEMNVSTLELGDSALYLCASSLDGTSGTGELFFGEGSRLTVL.

The rearrangement joins TRBV7-9 to TRBJ1-2; no firm D call. The V gene's germline CDR1 is SEHNR and CDR2 FQNEAQ (reference sequence). Trimming removed 7 bases from V and 6 bases from J, with 21 bases in between. CDR3 length: 15 residues. The CDR3 region is CASTITVPGKDGYTF. The CDR3 bases are TGTGCCAGCACCATTACGGTCCCCGGCAAGGATGGCTACACCTTC.

V usage is TRBV7-9 and J usage is TRBJ1-5; D unclear. Germline-derived CDR1 and CDR2 are SEHNR and FQNEAQ (reference sequence). Deletions cut 1 base from V and 6 bases from J, with 7 bases between. The CDR3 runs to 13 residues. In nucleotides, the CDR3 is TGTGCCAGCAGCTTAGATACACTTCAGCCCCAGCATTTT. It specifies CASSLDTLQPQHF.

This clone was seen a handful of times. The chain carries TRBV3-1 (or the pseudogene TRBV3-2) and TRBJ1-1; tentative D call: TRBD1 (6 bases). This CDR3 comprises 13 residues. Trimming removed 1 base at V and 14 bases at J, with 17 bases between. In germline, CDR1 is LGHDT, CDR2 YNNKEL (reference sequence). In DNA form, the CDR3 reads TGTGCCAGCAGCCAAGGGACAGCCTTTGAGGTATTCTTT. The encoded protein is CASSQGTAFEVFF.

This chain connects TRBV19 to TRBJ1-1; D might be TRBD1 (5 bases). Trimming stripped 3 bases from V and 4 bases from J, with 9 bases between. In germline, CDR1 is LNHDA, CDR2 SQIVND (reference sequence). The CDR3 is 13 residues long. For the CDR3, the DNA is TGTGCCAGTAGTATCCCCGGGGCCACTGAAGCTTTCTTT. Its protein product is CASSIPGATEAFF.

The chain uses TRBV19 and TRBJ1-1, with D maybe TRBD1 (6 bases). V was pared by 3 bases and J by 0 bases, with 14 bases between. This CDR3 region has 16 residues. Germline V gene sequence: CDR1 LNHDA, CDR2 SQIVND (reference sequence). The CDR3 coding sequence is TGTGCCAGTAGTATCTGGGTGGGGGGCCTGAACACTGAAGCTTTCTTT. Its translation is CASSIWVGGLNTEAFF.

The chain uses TRBV19 and TRBJ2-2, with TRBD1 matching 9 bases. This CDR3 is built from 15 residues. With 3 bases clipped from V and 4 bases from J, the junction kept 3 bases outside the gene matches. Per the germline V gene, CDR1 is LNHDA and CDR2 is SQIVND (reference sequence). For the CDR3, the DNA is TGTGCCAGTAGTATGGGACAGGGAATCACCGGGGAGCTGTTTTTT. It encodes CASSMGQGITGELFF.

V gene TRBV4-3 combines with J gene TRBJ2-7; D uncertain. Per germline, CDR1 LGHNA and CDR2 YSLEER. V lost 4 bases to trimming and J lost 12 bases, with 13 bases between them. CDR3 length: 11 amino acids. This chain's CDR3 is CASSPSPCRYF. Written as DNA, the CDR3 is TGCGCCAGCAGCCCCTCCCCATGCCGGTACTTC.

The genes are TRBV30 and TRBJ2-1, with D perhaps TRBD1 or TRBD2 (5 bases each). The CDR3 has 13 amino acids. The germline V gene has CDR1 GTSNPN and CDR2 SVGIG (reference sequence). The ends were cut back, 5 bases at V and 8 bases at J, with 16 bases in the middle. CDR3 residues: CAWSAGTFDEQFF. The DNA for the CDR3 is TGTGCCTGGTCGGCAGGGACGTTCGATGAGCAGTTCTTC. Combining the CDR3 with reference TRBV30 and TRBJ2-1 gives the whole variable domain SQTIHQWPATLVQPVGSPLSLECTVEGTSNPNLYWYRQAAGRGLQLLFYSVGIGQISSEVPQNLSASRPQDRQFILSSKKLLLSDSGFYLCAWSAGTFDEQFFGPGTRLTVL.

This sequence joins TRBV7-8 and TRBJ1-1, with no clear D. The length of the CDR3 is 14 residues. Germline lookup yields CDR1 SGHVS and CDR2 FQNEAQ. V shed 2 bases and J shed 0 bases, with 7 bases lying between them. The CDR3 DNA reads TGTGCCAGCAGCTTAAGACGGCTGAACACTGAAGCTTTCTTT. Its protein product is CASSLRRLNTEAFF.

The V call is TRBV5-1, the J call TRBJ2-5; tentatively, D is TRBD1 or TRBD2 (7 bases each). The CDR3 runs to 14 residues. Looked up from germline, CDR1 is SGHRS and CDR2 is YFSETQ. Trimming cost V 7 bases and J 4 bases, with 17 bases left between them. The CDR3 sequence: CASSGRGGSETQYF. CDR3 sequence (DNA): TGCGCCAGCTCGGGCAGGGGGGGTTCAGAGACCCAGTACTTC.

The J gene is TRBJ2-7, the V gene TRBV6-1, with D maybe TRBD2 (6 bases). CDR3 length: 14 amino acids. Between the trimmed V and J ends, which lost 3 bases and 2 bases, there was a span of 11 bases. CDR1 is MNHNS and CDR2 is SASEGT in the germline V gene. CDR3 bases: TGTGCCAGCAGTGATTTGGGGGGACCCTACGAGCAGTACTTC. It translates to CASSDLGGPYEQYF.